This TCR beta chain was captured in a study of blood T cell repertoires in COVID-19. About the study: The study drew acute and convalescent COVID-19 samples from the United States, Italy and Spain. In each case, the material was cDNA or gDNA derived from T cells, B-cell-depleted T cells, or PBMCs.

CDR1 and CDR2 (germline): MRHNA, SNTAGT. V dropped 7 bases and J dropped 6 bases, with 19 bases sitting between them. This CDR3 region has 15 residues. This clone has more than one count but fewer than ten. Original methodology: Estimation of nucleated cell counts relied on the amplification of reference gene primers. Clones were sequenced by immunoSEQ multiplex PCR, and TCRdb holds only the in-frame ones, with some missing. V, J and clone size are taken as reported in that table, and D and trimming were inferred from the DNA itself. Of roughly 170,000 clones listed, over 75% are singletons. The rearrangement joins TRBV6-4 to TRBJ2-1; D gene ambiguous. The source of this sequence is a woman in her 70s with acute or convalescent COVID-19. The material sequenced was peripheral blood. CDR3 amino acids: CASTRSASVTNEQFF. CDR3 DNA sequence: TGTGCCAGCACCCGATCTGCCTCGGTAACCAATGAGCAGTTCTTC.